Sequencing of this TCR beta chain was carried out in a study of T cell responses to AZD1222 COVID-19 vaccine. Only in-frame clones appear in the TCRdb table, and some are missing; sequencing was by immunoSEQ multiplex PCR. The repertoire holds roughly 150,000 clones, about 93% seen once, with 5% to 6.5% in the top ten. General study results and limits: Spike-spanning, vaccine-associated CD4 TCRs were dominant at 160-218 and 743-854.

Remarks on this clone: Its antigen is as yet unknown.

Trimming at V came to 4 bases and at J to 1 base, leaving 10 bases not matched to a gene. Germline CDR1 and CDR2: SGHRS and YFSETQ. CDR3 length: 16 residues. V gene TRBV5-1 combines with J gene TRBJ1-1; 7 nucleotides line up with TRBD1. The sequence came from an adult in good health. The sequencing here drew on peripheral blood, taken on day 0 of AZD1222 vaccination. In nucleotides, the CDR3 is TGCGCCAGCAGCGACACAGGGGAAGTGTGGAACACTGAAGCTTTCTTT. Translation gives CASSDTGEVWNTEAFF.